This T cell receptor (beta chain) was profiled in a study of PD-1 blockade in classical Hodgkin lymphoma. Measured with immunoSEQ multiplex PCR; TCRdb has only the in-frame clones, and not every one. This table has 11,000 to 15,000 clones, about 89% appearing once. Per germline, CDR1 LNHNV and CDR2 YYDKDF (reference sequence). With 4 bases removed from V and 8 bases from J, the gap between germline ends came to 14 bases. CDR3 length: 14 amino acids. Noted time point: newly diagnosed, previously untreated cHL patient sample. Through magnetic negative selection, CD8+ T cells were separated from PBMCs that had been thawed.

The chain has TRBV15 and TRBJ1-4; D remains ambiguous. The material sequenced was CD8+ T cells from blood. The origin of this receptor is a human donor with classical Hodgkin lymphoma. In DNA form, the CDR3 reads TGTGCCACCAGCACTGAGGGCGAGGTGGAAAAACTGTTTTTT. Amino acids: CATSTEGEVEKLFF.